Following are 25 T cell receptor beta chains from one sample sequenced in a study of OX40 agonist ivuxolimab in advanced cancers. Clones were sequenced by immunoSEQ multiplex PCR, and TCRdb holds only the in-frame ones, with some missing. The data hold 50,000 to 65,000 clones, with 81% observed a single time. The sequenced sample was CD4+ or CD8+ T cells sorted from blood, obtained in a trial of the OX40 agonist ivuxolimab. All receptors come from an adult with an advanced solid tumor such as melanoma, head and neck, liver or kidney cancer.

In the case of this clone: Other DNA sequences of this sample code for an identical CDR3. The chain recombines TRBV5-4 with TRBJ2-1, with 7 bases lining up with TRBD2. Germline V lookup: CDR1 SGHNT, CDR2 YYREEE (reference sequence). With V trimmed by 3 bases and J by 3 bases, 6 bases remained unmatched. The CDR3 has 15 residues. The CDR3 DNA sequence: TGTGCCAGCAGCTCATTGGCGGGGGACTACAATGAGCAGTTCTTC. This sequence encodes CASSSLAGDYNEQFF.

This clone showed up just a few times. This rearrangement joins TRBV6-1 to TRBJ1-5; the D is unclear. From germline, CDR1 is MNHNS and CDR2 SASEGT. The CDR3 sequence is 14 residues long. V was pared by 6 bases and J by 0 bases, with 9 bases between. CDR3 amino acids: CASSVTSSNQPQHF. DNA of the CDR3: TGTGCCAGCAGCGTGACATCTAGCAATCAGCCCCAGCATTTT.

The chain joins TRBV2 to TRBJ1-3; D ambiguous. Germline CDR1 is SNHLY and CDR2 is FYNNEI. The V end lost 4 bases, the J end lost 1 base, and 2 bases lay between the germline ends. The CDR3 has 12 residues. The CDR3: CASSGSGNTIYF. For the CDR3, the DNA is TGTGCCAGCAGTGGATCTGGAAACACCATATATTTT.

This chain joins TRBV5-4 and TRBJ2-5; TRBD2 matches at 7 bases. Germline V gene sequence: CDR1 SGHNT, CDR2 YYREEE (reference sequence). The CDR3 has 17 amino acids. V lost 4 bases to trimming and J lost 3 bases; unmatched junction nucleotides: 15. The CDR3 is CASSATGRGTAEETQYF. The CDR3 nucleotides read TGTGCCAGCAGCGCGACTGGGCGGGGGACCGCAGAAGAGACCCAGTACTTC.

CDR3: CASSDYTVENTEAFF. The CDR3 coding sequence is TGTGCCAGCAGTGATTACACAGTAGAGAACACTGAAGCTTTCTTT. This chain joins TRBV6-1 and TRBJ1-1; D is unclear. Germline V gives CDR1 MNHNS, CDR2 SASEGT. The CDR3 contains 15 residues. Trimming cost V 3 bases and J 1 base, with 12 bases left between them.

The chain joins TRBV4-3 to TRBJ2-3; 9 positions agree with TRBD2. Losses at the gene ends were 0 bases for V and 8 bases for J; bases not matched to a gene: 12. Germline V gives CDR1 LGHNA, CDR2 YSLEER. CDR3 length: 17 amino acids. In DNA form, the CDR3 reads TGCGCCAGCAGCCAAGATGTGGCTAGCGGGGCCCGGGGTACGCAGTATTTT. Translated: CASSQDVASGARGTQYF.

This rearrangement joins TRBV20-1 to TRBJ2-7; D uncertain. V lost 6 bases and J lost 3, with 9 bases in between. The CDR3 extends over 11 amino acids. Germline V gene lookup returns CDR1 DFQATT and CDR2 SNEGSKA (reference sequence). The chain's CDR3 is CSATNNYEQYF. The CDR3 bases are TGCAGTGCCACAAACAACTACGAGCAGTACTTC.

A few counts support this clone. The chain employs TRBV9 and TRBJ2-4, with 9 bases aligning to TRBD1. The ends lost 2 bases at V and 2 bases at J; junction bases unmatched: 8. CDR3 size: 17 residues. Germline assignment: CDR1 SGDLS and CDR2 YYNGEE. The chain's CDR3 is CASSVDPGTGTKNIQYF. The DNA of the CDR3 is TGTGCCAGCAGCGTGGATCCCGGGACAGGGACCAAAAACATTCAGTACTTC.

V is TRBV5-1 and J is TRBJ2-7; weak D call: TRBD2 (6 bases). Germline V gene data show CDR1 as SGHRS and CDR2 as YFSETQ. V was trimmed by 3 bases and J by 2 bases, leaving 9 bases between them. There are 13 residues in the CDR3. CDR3: CASSWEVAYEQYF. CDR3 sequence (DNA): TGCGCCAGCAGCTGGGAGGTCGCCTACGAGCAGTACTTC.

The rearrangement joins TRBV19 to TRBJ2-3, with D possibly TRBD2 on 6 matching bases. The CDR3 has 15 residues. Germline assignment: CDR1 LNHDA and CDR2 SQIVND (reference sequence). Trimming removed 5 bases from V and 4 bases from J, with 16 bases in between. CDR3 protein: CASSATHRESDTQYF. CDR3 DNA: TGTGCCAGTAGTGCAACTCACCGGGAGTCAGATACGCAGTATTTT. The variable domain in full, completed from reference TRBV19 and TRBJ2-3, reads DGGITQSPKYLFRKEGQNVTLSCEQNLNHDAMYWYRQDPGQGLRLIYYSQIVNDFQKGDIAEGYSVSREKKESFPLTVTSAQKNPTAFYLCASSATHRESDTQYFGPGTRLTVL.

The V gene is TRBV4-2, the J gene TRBJ2-5; 8 bases align to TRBD2. CDR1 LGHNA and CDR2 YNFKEQ come from the germline V gene. Germline trimming cut 6 bases from V and 5 bases from J; bases unmatched to any gene: 14. The CDR3 runs 16 residues. The CDR3, as DNA: TGTGCCAGCAGTCCCTCGGGGAGCGGGGGTGGGGAGACCCAGTACTTC. Encoded protein: CASSPSGSGGGETQYF.

CDR3 protein: CASSSGLAGASSDTQYF. DNA for the CDR3: TGTGCCAGCAGCTCAGGACTAGCGGGGGCTTCATCAGATACGCAGTATTTT. V gene TRBV5-4 combines with J gene TRBJ2-3; TRBD2 matches at 13 bases. Germline V CDR1 and CDR2: SGHNT, YYREEE (reference sequence). The CDR3 covers 17 residues. After removal of 3 bases from V and 4 bases from J, the junction contained 8 bases not matched to a gene. Full variable domain (rest looked up from reference TRBV5-4 and TRBJ2-3): ETGVTQSPTHLIKTRGQQVTLRCSSQSGHNTVSWYQQALGQGPQFIFQYYREEENGRGNFPPRFSGLQFPNYSSELNVNALELDDSALYLCASSSGLAGASSDTQYFGPGTRLTVL.

V gene TRBV7-9 combines with J gene TRBJ1-1; 8 bases are shared with TRBD1. V was pared by 2 bases and J by 10 bases, with 15 bases of the junction left unmatched. The CDR3 loop spans 16 amino acids. Germline-derived CDR1 and CDR2 are SEHNR and FQNEAQ (reference sequence). CDR3 sequence (DNA): TGTGCCAGCAGCTTACACCAACTCCGGGACAGGCTCGGAGCTTTCTTT. Translated: CASSLHQLRDRLGAFF.

The chain joins TRBV18 to TRBJ1-5; D is unresolved. V was trimmed by 3 bases and J by 3 bases, leaving 12 bases between them. CDR1 and CDR2 from the germline V gene are KGHSH and LQKENI. CDR3 size: 15 residues. This chain's CDR3 is CASSPPVQNNQPQHF. The CDR3 DNA reads as TGTGCCAGCTCACCCCCGGTACAGAACAATCAGCCCCAGCATTTT.

The V gene is TRBV6-6, the J gene TRBJ2-5, with D unresolved. The CDR3 is made up of 13 amino acids. Trimming removed 6 bases at V and 11 bases at J, with 19 bases between. Germline V gives CDR1 MNHNY, CDR2 SVGAGI (reference sequence). DNA for the CDR3: TGTGCCAGCAGCCCCCTCCTCCTACGAGAGCAGTACTTC. It yields the protein CASSPLLLREQYF.

The chain combines TRBV19 with TRBJ1-1; D possibly corresponds to TRBD1 (6 bases). CDR3 length equals 15 residues. Trimming removed 10 bases at V and 2 bases at J, with 20 bases between. Germline assignment: CDR1 LNHDA and CDR2 SQIVND (reference sequence). CDR3 bases: TGTGCCACCAAAGAACAGGGTTTTGAAAACACTGAAGCTTTCTTT. Translated, it gives CATKEQGFENTEAFF.

The CDR3, as DNA: TGTGCCAGCACCATAACCAGGGGGGGGAATTATGGCTACACCTTC. Translated, it gives CASTITRGGNYGYTF. The chain uses TRBV7-2 and TRBJ1-2; 7 bases line up with TRBD1. V gave up 7 bases and J gave up 5 bases; unmatched junction bases: 13. Germline V lookup: CDR1 SGHTA, CDR2 FQGNSA. This CDR3 region has 15 residues.

The gene calls are TRBV5-6 and TRBJ2-4; D unresolved. The CDR3 is 13 amino acids. CDR1 and CDR2 (germline): SGHDT, YYEEEE. V was shortened by 5 bases and J by 4 bases, with 10 bases between the two germline ends. DNA of the CDR3: TGTGCCAGCAGATGGCCCCCTAAAAACATTCAGTACTTC. Its protein product is CASRWPPKNIQYF. The complete variable domain, with remaining parts taken from reference TRBV5-6 and TRBJ2-4, reads DAGVTQSPTHLIKTRGQQVTLRCSPKSGHDTVSWYQQALGQGPQFIFQYYEEEERQRGNFPDRFSGHQFPNYSSELNVNALLLGDSALYLCASRWPPKNIQYFGAGTRLSVL.

The chain is built from TRBV5-1 and TRBJ2-3; TRBD1 aligns across 7 bases. Germline V gene data show CDR1 as SGHRS and CDR2 as YFSETQ. The CDR3 has 16 residues. Unmatched junction bases numbered 11, after V lost 4 bases and J lost 3 bases. Written as DNA, the CDR3 is TGCGCCAGCAGCCAGGGGGTTGGGGGCAAGACAGATACGCAGTATTTT. It specifies CASSQGVGGKTDTQYF.

This rearrangement joins TRBV19 to TRBJ2-7; 7 bases align to TRBD2. The germline CDR1 and CDR2 sequences are LNHDA and SQIVND (reference sequence). V was clipped by 9 bases and J by 0 bases; unmatched bases: 14. CDR3 length equals 16 residues. The CDR3 DNA sequence: TGTGCCAGCCAGGGACCTCCGGGGGGATCCTCCTACGAGCAGTACTTC. Protein: CASQGPPGGSSYEQYF.

This chain links TRBV19 with TRBJ2-1; D perhaps matches TRBD2 (6 bases). The V end was cut by 5 bases, the J end by 0 bases, with 17 bases between. Looked up from germline, CDR1 is LNHDA and CDR2 is SQIVND (reference sequence). The CDR3 extends over 17 amino acids. The CDR3 region has the DNA TGTGCCAGTAGTCCCACGGGCCTCGGGGGCTCCTACAATGAGCAGTTCTTC. Translation: CASSPTGLGGSYNEQFF.

This sequence joins TRBV5-1 and TRBJ2-7; 9 nucleotides line up with TRBD2. Trimming at V came to 3 bases and at J to 7 bases, leaving 8 bases not matched to a gene. CDR1 is SGHRS, CDR2 YFSETQ, per germline. The CDR3 consists of 14 residues. DNA of the CDR3: TGCGCCAGCAGCTCCGACGAGCGGGGGGTTGAGCAGTACTTC. Protein: CASSSDERGVEQYF.

The V and J genes are TRBV20-1 and TRBJ1-1; the D gene is possibly TRBD1 (6 bases). The CDR3 loop spans 11 amino acids. V lost 5 bases and J lost 8, with 12 bases in between. Germline CDR1 and CDR2: DFQATT and SNEGSKA (reference sequence). The CDR3 spells CSAAGTTEAFF. The CDR3 DNA reads TGCAGTGCTGCCGGGACAACCGAAGCTTTCTTT.

The chain joins TRBV14 to TRBJ2-5; 7 positions agree with TRBD1. V lost 3 bases to trimming and J lost 2 bases; unmatched junction nucleotides: 6. This CDR3 region has 15 residues. Germline V CDR1 and CDR2: SGHDN, FVKESK. CDR3: CASSHKTGTQETQYF. In DNA form, the CDR3 reads TGTGCCAGCAGCCACAAGACAGGGACACAAGAGACCCAGTACTTC.

The chain recombines TRBV18 with TRBJ2-7, with D hard to call. The ends were cut back, 2 bases at V and 2 bases at J, with 4 bases in the middle. Germline V CDR1 and CDR2: KGHSH, LQKENI. The CDR3 totals 12 residues. The CDR3 reads CASSPIAYEQYF. CDR3 in DNA: TGTGCCAGCTCACCAATAGCCTACGAGCAGTACTTC. Looking up the rest from reference TRBV18 and TRBJ2-7 gives the full variable domain: NAGVMQNPRHLVRRRGQEARLRCSPMKGHSHVYWYRQLPEEGLKFMVYLQKENIIDESGMPKERFSAEFPKEGPSILRIQQVVRGDSAAYFCASSPIAYEQYFGPGTRLTVT.